This T cell receptor (beta chain) was retrieved from a study of shared clonotypes between healthy human individuals. Produced via immunoSEQ multiplex PCR; TCRdb's table is partial and in-frame only. The sample records fewer than 850,000 clones, 90% to 97% being singletons. Broader study findings: Lower generation probabilities were found for non-shared clonotypes than for those shared by all four donors.

This CDR3 region has 14 residues. Per the germline V gene, CDR1 is SEHNR and CDR2 is FQNEAQ (reference sequence). V lost 5 bases and J lost 5, with 15 bases in between. With respect to this clone: Its antigen is still unknown.

Positively selected for CCR7, the CD45RO-negative cells used as naive CD8 cells excluded terminally differentiated effector memory CD45RA+ cells. The rearrangement uses TRBV7-9 and TRBJ2-5, with D hard to call. The TCR comes from a man younger than 45 in good health. Sample: naive CD8+ T cells sorted from blood. CDR3 protein: CASSLIGPVETQYF. The CDR3 nucleotides are TGTGCCAGCAGCCTCATTGGCCCCGTGGAGACCCAGTACTTC.